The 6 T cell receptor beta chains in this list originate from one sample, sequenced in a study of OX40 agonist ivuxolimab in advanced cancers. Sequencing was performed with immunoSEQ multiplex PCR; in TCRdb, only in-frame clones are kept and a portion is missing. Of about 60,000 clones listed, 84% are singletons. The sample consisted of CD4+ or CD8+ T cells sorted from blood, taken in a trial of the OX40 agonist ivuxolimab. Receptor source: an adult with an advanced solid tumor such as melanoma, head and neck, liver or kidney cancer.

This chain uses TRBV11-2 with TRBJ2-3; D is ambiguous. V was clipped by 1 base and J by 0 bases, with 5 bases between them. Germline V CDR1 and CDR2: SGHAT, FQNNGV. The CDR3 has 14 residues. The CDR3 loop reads CASSLGTSTDTQYF. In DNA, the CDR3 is TGTGCCAGCAGCTTAGGTACTAGCACAGATACGCAGTATTTT.

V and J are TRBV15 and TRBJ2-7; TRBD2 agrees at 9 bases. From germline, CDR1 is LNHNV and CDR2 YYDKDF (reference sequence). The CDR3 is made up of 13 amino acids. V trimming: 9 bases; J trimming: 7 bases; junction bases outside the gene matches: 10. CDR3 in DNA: TGTGCCACGGCGCGGGAGGGTCGGGGTGAGCAGTACTTC. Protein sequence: CATAREGRGEQYF.

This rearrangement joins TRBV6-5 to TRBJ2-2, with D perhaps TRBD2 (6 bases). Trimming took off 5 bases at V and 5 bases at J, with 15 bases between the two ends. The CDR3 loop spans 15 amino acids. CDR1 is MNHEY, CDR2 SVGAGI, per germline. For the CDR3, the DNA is TGTGCCAGCAGTCGGGGGAGAGGGGCTACCGGGGAGCTGTTTTTT. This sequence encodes CASSRGRGATGELFF.

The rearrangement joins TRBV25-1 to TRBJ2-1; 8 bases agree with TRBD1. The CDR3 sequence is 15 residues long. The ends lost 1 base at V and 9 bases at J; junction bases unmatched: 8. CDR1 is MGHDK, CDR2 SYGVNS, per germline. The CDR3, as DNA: TGTGCCAGCAGTGAATTCGACAGGGGTATAGGTGAGCAGTTCTTC. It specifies CASSEFDRGIGEQFF. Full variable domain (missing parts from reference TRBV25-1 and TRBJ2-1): EADIYQTPRYLVIGTGKKITLECSQTMGHDKMYWYQQDPGMELHLIHYSYGVNSTEKGDLSSESTVSRIRTEHFPLTLESARPSHTSQYLCASSEFDRGIGEQFFGPGTRLTVL.

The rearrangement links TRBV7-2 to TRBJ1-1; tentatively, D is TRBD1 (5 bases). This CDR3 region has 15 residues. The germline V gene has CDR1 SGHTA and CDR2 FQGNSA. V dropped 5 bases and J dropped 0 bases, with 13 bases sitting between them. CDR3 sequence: CASSLPWGVNTEAFF. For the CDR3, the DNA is TGTGCCAGCAGCCTCCCATGGGGGGTGAACACTGAAGCTTTCTTT.

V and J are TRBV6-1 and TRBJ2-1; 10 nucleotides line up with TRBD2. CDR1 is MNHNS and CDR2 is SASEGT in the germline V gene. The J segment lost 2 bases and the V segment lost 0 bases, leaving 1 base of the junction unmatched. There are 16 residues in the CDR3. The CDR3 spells CASSEALAGPYNEQFF. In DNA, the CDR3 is TGTGCCAGCAGTGAAGCACTAGCGGGGCCCTACAATGAGCAGTTCTTC.